This passage covers 8 T cell receptor beta chains from one sample sequenced in a study of blood T cells in healthy people across ages. PCR was performed a second time for about 6 to 12 cycles using a sample-barcoded 5' primer and a J-beta primer mix. TCRdb reprocessed the 5' RACE reads with MiXCR, giving one entry per CDR3 protein. The sample lists about 780,000 distinct CDR3 sequences; 35% to 50% were seen once. The sample taken for sequencing was blood. Receptor source: a man older than 75 in good health.

This clonotype has just one count. The V and J genes are TRBV20-1 and TRBJ2-7; unclear D gene. This CDR3 is 15 amino acids long. The germline V and J ends were trimmed by 6 bases and 0 bases, with 18 bases remaining between them. Germline loops: CDR1 DFQATT, CDR2 SNEGSKA (reference sequence). The CDR3 is CSAYTEGSSSYEQYF. DNA of the CDR3: TGCAGTGCCTATACAGAAGGGTCCAGCTCCTACGAGCAGTACTTC.

Only a few counts were recorded for this clonotype. The chain combines TRBV20-1 with TRBJ2-3; unclear D gene. Trimming left V 2 bases short and J 2 bases short, with 11 bases between. The V gene's germline CDR1 is DFQATT and CDR2 SNEGSKA (reference sequence). The CDR3 totals 14 residues. In nucleotides, the CDR3 is TGCAGTGCTAGACGAGACCGATTCACAGATACGCAGTATTTT. It is translated as CSARRDRFTDTQYF.

This chain connects TRBV6-2 or TRBV6-3 to TRBJ2-4; 14 bases are a match to TRBD2. The germline gives CDR1 MNHEY, CDR2 SVGEGT. The CDR3 contains 17 residues. Trimming at V came to 6 bases and at J to 8 bases, leaving 12 bases not matched to a gene. The CDR3 sequence: CASSRFGLAGGMDIQYF. As DNA, the CDR3 is TGTGCCAGCAGCCGTTTCGGACTAGCGGGAGGCATGGACATTCAGTACTTC.

V gene TRBV20-1 combines with J gene TRBJ2-3, with a possible D match to TRBD2 (6 bases). Per germline, CDR1 DFQATT and CDR2 SNEGSKA (reference sequence). This CDR3 region has 14 residues. V lost 3 bases to trimming and J lost 4 bases, with 14 bases between them. The CDR3 spells CSASGPSEADTQYF. The CDR3 nucleotides read TGCAGTGCTAGTGGTCCTAGCGAGGCAGATACGCAGTATTTT.

The table lists this clonotype with a few counts. The V gene is TRBV28, the J gene TRBJ2-1; no firm D call. Trimming removed 7 bases at V and 4 bases at J, with 8 bases between. CDR3 length: 12 residues. From germline, CDR1 is MDHEN and CDR2 SYDVKM. DNA for the CDR3: TGTGCCAGCAATCTGGGGTACAATGAGCAGTTCTTC. Its translation is CASNLGYNEQFF.

A word on this clonotype: A much larger clone differs by one base, so this may be a read error. The V gene is TRBV10-3, the J gene TRBJ2-6, with 9 positions matching TRBD1. V trimming: 2 bases; J trimming: 2 bases; junction bases outside the gene matches: 7. Germline values: CDR1 ENHRY, CDR2 SYGVKD. The CDR3 extends over 18 amino acids. DNA for the CDR3: TGTGCCATCAGTGAGGCGGGACAGGGCGGGACTGGGGCCAACGTCCTGACTTTC. It encodes CAISEAGQGGTGANVLTF.

This clonotype has just a few counts. The V gene is TRBV7-9, the J gene TRBJ2-1; TRBD1 matches 7 bases. The J call is uncertain, as TRBJ2-7 better fits the DNA end. The CDR3 extends over 14 amino acids. Germline CDR1 reads SEHNR; CDR2 reads FQNEAQ (reference sequence). CDR3 amino acids: CASSPGTEAYEQYF. CDR3 DNA: TGTGCCAGCAGCCCAGGGACAGAAGCCTACGAGCAGTACTTC.

This clonotype came up a few times. This chain joins TRBV27 and TRBJ2-4, with D possibly being TRBD2 (5 bases). The V end was cut by 0 bases, the J end by 0 bases, with 12 bases between. The germline CDR1 and CDR2 sequences are MNHEY and SMNVEV (reference sequence). This CDR3 has 17 amino acids. CDR3 protein: CASSLSRGLVAKNIQYF. DNA for the CDR3: TGTGCCAGCAGTTTATCGAGAGGACTGGTAGCCAAAAACATTCAGTACTTC.